The T cell receptor beta chain described here comes from a study of shared clonotypes between healthy human individuals. Sequencing was performed with immunoSEQ multiplex PCR; in TCRdb, only in-frame clones are kept and a portion is missing. The table lists about 2.4 million clones, around nine tenths of them singletons. This TCR was sampled from a man between 18 and 35 years old in good health. The sequencing input was naive CD4+ T cells sorted from blood. The subset is: CD45RA+ positively selected.

The CDR3 reads CASIGGQGINQPQHF. For the CDR3, the DNA is TGTGCCAGCATCGGGGGACAGGGAATCAATCAGCCCCAGCATTTT. The chain couples TRBV5-8 to TRBJ1-5, with 9 bases identical to TRBD1. The CDR3 contains 15 residues. The V gene end was trimmed by 6 bases and the J gene end by 3 bases; junction bases not matched to a gene: 7. Germline loops: CDR1 SGHTS, CDR2 YDEGEE.